Listed below are T cell receptor beta chains from one sample, sequenced in a study of CD8+CD57+ T cells in acquired aplastic anemia. TCRdb used MiXCR to reprocess the reads, holding one entry per CDR3 protein. The sample has about 180,000 distinct CDR3 sequences, roughly half seen once. What was sequenced was sorted CD4+, CD8+, or CD8+CD57+ T cells (not recorded which) from PBMCs. The source is a human donor with aplastic anemia. Each CDR3 is given with its conserved first and last residue. The D gene is left open where the match is weak. Clone size is stated in some rows and not others, as once, few, many or a class when expanded.

CDR3 length: 15
clone size: many
J gene: TRBJ1-2
V gene: TRBV7-2
D gene: TRBD1
CDR3 protein: CASSPRTGGAVGYTF
CDR3 DNA: TGTGCCAGCAGCCCCAGGACAGGGGGCGCGGTAGGCTACACCTTC

CDR3 length: 15
clone size: many
J gene: TRBJ2-7
V gene: TRBV7-2
D gene: TRBD1
CDR3 protein: CASSFDRGSSYEQYF
CDR3 DNA: TGTGCCAGCAGCTTTGACAGGGGCTCATCCTACGAGCAGTACTTC

CDR3 length: 16
clone size: NA
J gene: TRBJ2-1
V gene: TRBV10-3
D gene: TRBD2
CDR3 protein: CAISYLIAGGVNEQFF
CDR3 DNA: TGTGCCATCAGTTACCTTATAGCGGGAGGCGTGAATGAGCAGTTCTTC

CDR3 length: 12
clone size: NA
J gene: TRBJ2-7
V gene: TRBV29-1
D gene: NA
CDR3 protein: CSLNSYSYEQYF
CDR3 DNA: TGCAGCTTGAACAGCTACTCCTACGAGCAGTACTTC

CDR3 length: 16
clone size: NA
J gene: TRBJ2-7
V gene: TRBV11-2
D gene: TRBD2
CDR3 protein: CASSPTTSGAFYEQYF
CDR3 DNA: TGTGCCAGCAGCCCAACGACTAGCGGGGCCTTCTACGAGCAGTACTTC

CDR3 length: 16
clone size: NA
J gene: TRBJ2-7
V gene: TRBV5-6
D gene: TRBD1
CDR3 protein: CASSFSGTGGGYEQYF
CDR3 DNA: TGTGCCAGCAGCTTCAGCGGGACAGGGGGCGGGTACGAGCAGTACTTC

CDR3 length: 14
clone size: NA
J gene: TRBJ1-1
V gene: TRBV5-5
D gene: NA
CDR3 protein: CTSSLAVAGTEAFF
CDR3 DNA: TGTACCAGCAGCTTGGCGGTGGCAGGGACTGAAGCTTTCTTT

CDR3 length: 12
clone size: NA
J gene: TRBJ1-2
V gene: TRBV20-1
D gene: NA
CDR3 protein: CSAKTGNYGYTF
CDR3 DNA: TGCAGTGCTAAGACGGGGAACTATGGCTACACCTTC

CDR3 length: 12
clone size: medium-sized
J gene: TRBJ2-1
V gene: TRBV7-2
D gene: NA
CDR3 protein: CASSPLLVEQFF
CDR3 DNA: TGTGCCAGCAGCCCTCTTTTGGTTGAGCAGTTCTTC

CDR3 length: 15
clone size: NA
J gene: TRBJ2-7
V gene: TRBV19
D gene: TRBD1
CDR3 protein: CASSPDRGRSYEQYF
CDR3 DNA: TGTGCCAGTAGTCCCGACAGGGGTAGGTCCTACGAGCAGTACTTC

CDR3 length: 15
clone size: many
J gene: TRBJ1-5
V gene: TRBV7-2
D gene: NA
CDR3 protein: CASSLGQDSNQPQHF
CDR3 DNA: TGTGCCAGCAGCTTAGGACAAGATAGCAATCAGCCCCAGCATTTT

CDR3 length: 13
clone size: NA
J gene: TRBJ2-1
V gene: TRBV7-9
D gene: NA
CDR3 protein: CASPQGGRNEQFF
CDR3 DNA: TGTGCCTCCCCGCAGGGGGGTCGCAATGAGCAGTTCTTC

CDR3 length: 16
clone size: NA
J gene: TRBJ2-5
V gene: TRBV20-1
D gene: TRBD2
CDR3 protein: CSARDFRGSGGETQYF
CDR3 DNA: TGCAGTGCTAGAGATTTCCGCGGAAGCGGGGGGGAGACCCAGTACTTC

CDR3 length: 14
clone size: NA
J gene: TRBJ1-2
V gene: TRBV20-1
D gene: TRBD1
CDR3 protein: CSARRTGGAYGYTF
CDR3 DNA: TGCAGTGCTAGACGGACAGGGGGCGCTTATGGCTACACCTTC

CDR3 length: 14
clone size: NA
J gene: TRBJ1-1
V gene: TRBV2
D gene: NA
CDR3 protein: CASSEIALNTEAFF
CDR3 DNA: TGTGCCAGCAGTGAAATAGCTTTGAACACTGAAGCTTTCTTT

CDR3 length: 14
clone size: NA
J gene: TRBJ2-1
V gene: TRBV2
D gene: NA
CDR3 protein: CASTGQFGITEQFF
CDR3 DNA: TGTGCCAGCACGGGCCAATTTGGGATAACTGAGCAGTTCTTC

CDR3 length: 17
clone size: NA
J gene: TRBJ2-1
V gene: TRBV25-1
D gene: NA
CDR3 protein: CASSESGGLLNYNEQFF
CDR3 DNA: TGTGCCAGCAGTGAATCCGGAGGGCTACTAAACTACAATGAGCAGTTCTTC

CDR3 length: 15
clone size: NA
J gene: TRBJ2-1
V gene: TRBV7-6
D gene: NA
CDR3 protein: CASSLETYPHNEQFF
CDR3 DNA: TGTGCCAGCAGCTTAGAGACTTACCCTCACAATGAGCAGTTCTTC

CDR3 length: 14
clone size: NA
J gene: TRBJ2-2
V gene: TRBV7-3
D gene: NA
CDR3 protein: CASRRNWNTGELFF
CDR3 DNA: TGTGCCAGCCGCCGAAATTGGAACACCGGGGAGCTGTTTTTT

CDR3 length: 12
clone size: few
J gene: TRBJ1-5
V gene: TRBV20-1
D gene: NA
CDR3 protein: CSAISGGQPQHF
CDR3 DNA: TGCAGTGCTATATCCGGGGGGCAGCCCCAGCATTTT

CDR3 length: 16
clone size: few
J gene: TRBJ1-3
V gene: TRBV18
D gene: TRBD1
CDR3 protein: CASSPQPTGTGNTIYF
CDR3 DNA: TGTGCCAGCTCACCACAGCCGACAGGGACGGGAAACACCATATATTTT

CDR3 length: 13
clone size: NA
J gene: TRBJ1-1
V gene: TRBV12-5
D gene: NA
CDR3 protein: CASGFPTNTEAFF
CDR3 DNA: TGTGCTAGTGGTTTCCCGACGAACACTGAAGCTTTCTTT